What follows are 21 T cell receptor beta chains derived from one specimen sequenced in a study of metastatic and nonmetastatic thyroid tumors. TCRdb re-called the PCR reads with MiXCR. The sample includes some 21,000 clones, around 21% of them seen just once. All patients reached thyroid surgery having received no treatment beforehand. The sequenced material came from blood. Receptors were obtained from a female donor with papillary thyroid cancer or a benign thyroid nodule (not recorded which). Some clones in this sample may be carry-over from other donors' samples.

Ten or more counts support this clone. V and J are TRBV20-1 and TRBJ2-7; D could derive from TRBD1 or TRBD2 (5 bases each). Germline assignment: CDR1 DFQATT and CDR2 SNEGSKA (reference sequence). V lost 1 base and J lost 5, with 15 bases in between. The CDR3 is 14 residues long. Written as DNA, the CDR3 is TGCAGTGCTAGAGCGGGGTCAGGGTACGACGAGCAGTACTTC. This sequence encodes CSARAGSGYDEQYF.

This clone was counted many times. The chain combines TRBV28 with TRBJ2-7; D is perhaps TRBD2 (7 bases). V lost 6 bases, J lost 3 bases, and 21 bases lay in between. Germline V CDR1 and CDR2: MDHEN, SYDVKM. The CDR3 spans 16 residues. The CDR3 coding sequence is TGTGCCAGCAGGGGGGGGACCCCTAGGGGGTTCTACGAGCAGTACTTC. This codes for CASRGGTPRGFYEQYF.

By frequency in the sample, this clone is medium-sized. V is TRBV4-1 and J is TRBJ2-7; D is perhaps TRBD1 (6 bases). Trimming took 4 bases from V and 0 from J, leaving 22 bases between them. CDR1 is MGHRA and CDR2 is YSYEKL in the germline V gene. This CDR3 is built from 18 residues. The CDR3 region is CASSPGTTRLASSYEQYF. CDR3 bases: TGCGCCAGCAGCCCCGGGACAACCAGACTTGCCAGCTCCTACGAGCAGTACTTC.

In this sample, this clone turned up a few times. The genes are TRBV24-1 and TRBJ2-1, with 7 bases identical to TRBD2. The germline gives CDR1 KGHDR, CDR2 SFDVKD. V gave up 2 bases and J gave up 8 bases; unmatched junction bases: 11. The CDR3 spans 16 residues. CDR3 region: CATSDSSIGRSDEQFF. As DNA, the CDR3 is TGTGCCACCAGTGATTCCTCTATCGGGAGGAGCGATGAGCAGTTCTTC.

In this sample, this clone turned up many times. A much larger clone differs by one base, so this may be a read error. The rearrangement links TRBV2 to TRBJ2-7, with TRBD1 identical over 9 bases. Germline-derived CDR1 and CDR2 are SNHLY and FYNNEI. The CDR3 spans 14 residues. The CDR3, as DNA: TGTGTCAGCAGTGACAGGACAGGGGTCTACGAGCAGTACTTC. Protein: CVSSDRTGVYEQYF. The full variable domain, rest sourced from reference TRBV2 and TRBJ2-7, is EPEVTQTPSHQVTQMGQEVILRCVPISNHLYFYWYRQILGQKVEFLVSFYNNEISEKSEIFDDQFSVERPDGSNFTLKIRSTKLEDSAMYFCVSSDRTGVYEQYFGPGTRLTVT.

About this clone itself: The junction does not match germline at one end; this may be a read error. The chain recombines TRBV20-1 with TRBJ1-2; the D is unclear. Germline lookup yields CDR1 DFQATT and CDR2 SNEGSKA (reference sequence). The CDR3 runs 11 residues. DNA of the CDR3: TGCAGTGCTACGGGGAGCTATGGCTACGCCTTC. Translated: CSATGSYGYAF.

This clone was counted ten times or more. CDR3 sequence reads: CASSLFSTRYQEQFF. The CDR3 DNA reads as TGTGCCAGCAGCTTGTTTTCCACAAGGTACCAGGAGCAGTTCTTC. The V gene is TRBV7-2, the J gene TRBJ2-1, with unresolved D. Trimming removed 3 bases from V and 10 bases from J, with 19 bases in between. From germline, CDR1 is SGHTA and CDR2 FQGNSA. The CDR3 sequence is 15 residues long.

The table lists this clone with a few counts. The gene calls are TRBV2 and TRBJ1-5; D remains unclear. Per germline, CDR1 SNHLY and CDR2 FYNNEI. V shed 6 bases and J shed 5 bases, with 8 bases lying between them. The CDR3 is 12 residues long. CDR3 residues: CASRASDQPQHF. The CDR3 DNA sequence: TGTGCCAGCAGGGCCAGTGATCAGCCCCAGCATTTT. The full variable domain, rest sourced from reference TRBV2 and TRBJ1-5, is EPEVTQTPSHQVTQMGQEVILRCVPISNHLYFYWYRQILGQKVEFLVSFYNNEISEKSEIFDDQFSVERPDGSNFTLKIRSTKLEDSAMYFCASRASDQPQHFGDGTRLSIL.

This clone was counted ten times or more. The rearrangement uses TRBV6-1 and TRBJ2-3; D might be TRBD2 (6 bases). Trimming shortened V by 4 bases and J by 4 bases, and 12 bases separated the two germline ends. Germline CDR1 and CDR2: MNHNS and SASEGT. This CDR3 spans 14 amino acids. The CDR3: CASSAVWEADTQYF. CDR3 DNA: TGTGCCAGCAGTGCCGTCTGGGAGGCAGATACGCAGTATTTT.

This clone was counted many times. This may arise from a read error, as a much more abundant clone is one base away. The CDR3 DNA follows: TGTGCCAGCATGGACGAGCAGTACTTC. Protein: CASMDEQYF. V gene TRBV25-1 combines with J gene TRBJ2-7; the D is unclear. Germline V gives CDR1 MGHDK, CDR2 SYGVNS. Trimming removed 7 bases from V and 5 bases from J, with 3 bases in between. This CDR3 comprises 9 residues.

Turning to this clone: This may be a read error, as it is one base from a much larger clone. The CDR3 spells CASRGGVEAFF. The CDR3 bases are TGTGCCAGCAGGGGGGGAGTTGAAGCTTTCTTT. The rearrangement joins TRBV5-6 to TRBJ1-1, with TRBD1 as a possible D gene (5 bases). The ends were cut back, 5 bases at V and 7 bases at J, with 9 bases in the middle. CDR1 is SGHDT, CDR2 YYEEEE, per germline. The CDR3 runs 11 residues.

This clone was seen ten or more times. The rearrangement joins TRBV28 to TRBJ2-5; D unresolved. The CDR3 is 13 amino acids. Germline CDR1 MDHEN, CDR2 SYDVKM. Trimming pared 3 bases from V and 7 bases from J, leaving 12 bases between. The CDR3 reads CASSFPTLWTQYF. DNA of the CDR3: TGTGCCAGCAGTTTCCCCACTCTCTGGACCCAGTACTTC.

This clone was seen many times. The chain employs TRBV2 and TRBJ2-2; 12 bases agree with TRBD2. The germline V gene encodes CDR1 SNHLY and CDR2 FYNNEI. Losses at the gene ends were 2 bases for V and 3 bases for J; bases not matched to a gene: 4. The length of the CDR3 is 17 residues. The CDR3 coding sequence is TGTGCCAGCAGTGAACTAGCGGGAGGGCCGTACACCGGGGAGCTGTTTTTT. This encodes CASSELAGGPYTGELFF.

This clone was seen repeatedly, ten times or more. The CDR3 region has the DNA TGCAGTGCCTCGTGGGTGGGGAATAATCAGCCCCAGCATTTT. Translated, it gives CSASWVGNNQPQHF. This sequence joins TRBV20-1 and TRBJ1-5; D is unclear. The ends were cut back, 6 bases at V and 4 bases at J, with 16 bases in the middle. Germline loops: CDR1 DFQATT, CDR2 SNEGSKA (reference sequence). The CDR3 is 14 residues long.

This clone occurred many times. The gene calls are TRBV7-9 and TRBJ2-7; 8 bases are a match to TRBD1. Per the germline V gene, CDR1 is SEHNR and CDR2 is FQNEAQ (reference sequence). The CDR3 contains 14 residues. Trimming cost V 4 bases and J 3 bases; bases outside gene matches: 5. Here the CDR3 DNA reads TGTGCCAGCAGCTCAGGACAGGGTAGCTACGAGCAGTACTTC. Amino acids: CASSSGQGSYEQYF. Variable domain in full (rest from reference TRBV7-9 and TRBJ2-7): DTGVSQNPRHKITKRGQNVTFRCDPISEHNRLYWYRQTLGQGPEFLTYFQNEAQLEKSRLLSDRFSAERPKGSFSTLEIQRTEQGDSAMYLCASSSGQGSYEQYFGPGTRLTVT.

The CDR3 here is CSASTTGGDYGYTF. The DNA of the CDR3 is TGCAGTGCTAGTACCACAGGGGGGGACTATGGCTACACCTTC. The rearrangement joins TRBV20-1 to TRBJ1-2; 8 bases align to TRBD1. Per germline, CDR1 DFQATT and CDR2 SNEGSKA (reference sequence). The CDR3 is 14 residues long. V lost 3 bases and J lost 3; bases outside the gene matches: 6.

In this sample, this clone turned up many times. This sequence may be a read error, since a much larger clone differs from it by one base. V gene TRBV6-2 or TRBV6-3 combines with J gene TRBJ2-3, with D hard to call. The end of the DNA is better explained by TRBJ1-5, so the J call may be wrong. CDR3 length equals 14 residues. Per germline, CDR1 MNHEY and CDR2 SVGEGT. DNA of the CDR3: TGTGCCATCTCCCATGGACGGAATCCAGATACGCAGCATTTT. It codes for CAISHGRNPDTQHF.

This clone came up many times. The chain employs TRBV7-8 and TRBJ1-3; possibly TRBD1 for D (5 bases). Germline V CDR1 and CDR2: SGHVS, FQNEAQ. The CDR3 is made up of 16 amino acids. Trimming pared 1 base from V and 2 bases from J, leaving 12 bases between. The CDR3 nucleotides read TGTGCCAGCAGCTTAGGGGGGAACCAACCTGGAAACACCATATATTTT. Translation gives CASSLGGNQPGNTIYF.

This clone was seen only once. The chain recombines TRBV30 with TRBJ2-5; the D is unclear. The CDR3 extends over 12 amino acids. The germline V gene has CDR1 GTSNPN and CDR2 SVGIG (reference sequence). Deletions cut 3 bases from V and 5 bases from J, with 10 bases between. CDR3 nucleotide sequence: TGTGCCTGGAGCCCTCAGTCTGAGACCCAGTACTTC. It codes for CAWSPQSETQYF.

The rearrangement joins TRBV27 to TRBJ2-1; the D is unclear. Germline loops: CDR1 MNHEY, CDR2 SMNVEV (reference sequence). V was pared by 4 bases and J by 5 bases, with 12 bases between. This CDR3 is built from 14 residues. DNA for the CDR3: TGTGCCAGCAGTTCTGCAGTTACCGACAATGAGCAGTTCTTC. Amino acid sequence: CASSSAVTDNEQFF.

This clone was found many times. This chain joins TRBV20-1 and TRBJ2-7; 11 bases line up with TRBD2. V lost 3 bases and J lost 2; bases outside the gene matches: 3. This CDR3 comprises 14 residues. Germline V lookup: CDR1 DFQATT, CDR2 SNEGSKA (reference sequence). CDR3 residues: CSARGTSGPYEQYF. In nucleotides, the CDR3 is TGCAGTGCTAGGGGGACTAGCGGACCCTACGAGCAGTACTTC.